The 24 T cell receptor beta chains presented below share a single source sample, sequenced in a study of CD8 T cells in ankylosing spondylitis. From the 5' RACE reads, TCRdb called clonotypes with MiXCR, one entry per CDR3 protein. Seen here are roughly 260,000 distinct CDR3 sequences, 15% to 20% observed once, and the top ten hold less than 9%. The sample was blood, either unsorted or a sorted T cell fraction (not recorded which). The receptor set was obtained from a male donor with ankylosing spondylitis or in good health (not recorded which).

The table lists this clonotype with many counts. The rearrangement uses TRBV29-1 and TRBJ2-3, with TRBD1 matching over 9 bases. Germline V gene sequence: CDR1 SQVTM, CDR2 ANQGSEA. J was trimmed by 2 bases and V by 1 base; bases with no gene match: 7. The CDR3 runs 16 residues. The CDR3 loop reads CSVEGIRDRDTDTQYF. The DNA for the CDR3 is TGCAGCGTTGAAGGAATCCGGGACAGGGACACAGATACGCAGTATTTT.

This clonotype occurred many times. This chain connects TRBV5-1 to TRBJ1-2; D gene uncertain. V lost 0 bases and J lost 4, with 7 bases in between. The CDR3 has 13 residues. Germline-derived CDR1 and CDR2 are SGHRS and YFSETQ. CDR3: CASSLGQFYGYTF. The DNA for the CDR3 is TGCGCCAGCAGCTTGGGCCAGTTCTATGGCTACACCTTC. Complete variable domain (other parts from reference TRBV5-1 and TRBJ1-2): KAGVTQTPRYLIKTRGQQVTLSCSPISGHRSVSWYQQTPGQGLQFLFEYFSETQRNKGNFPGRFSGRQFSNSRSEMNVSTLELGDSALYLCASSLGQFYGYTFGSGTRLTVV.

There are many counts of this clonotype. This sequence joins TRBV28 and TRBJ2-2, with D possibly matching TRBD1 (6 bases). CDR1 is MDHEN, CDR2 SYDVKM, per germline. The CDR3 runs 19 residues. V gave up 3 bases and J gave up 0 bases, with 20 bases separating them. This CDR3 is CASSFGTLLGFANTGELFF. CDR3 DNA: TGTGCCAGCAGTTTCGGGACACTCCTAGGATTTGCGAACACCGGGGAGCTGTTTTTT.

This clonotype was picked up many times. The V call is TRBV6-5, the J call TRBJ1-5, with unresolved D. In germline, CDR1 is MNHEY, CDR2 SVGAGI. The CDR3 totals 13 residues. The germline V and J ends were trimmed by 5 bases and 2 bases, with 7 bases remaining between them. CDR3 DNA sequence: TGTGCCAGCAGTCGGATCGGCAATCAGCCCCAGCATTTT. Translated, it gives CASSRIGNQPQHF.

The gene calls are TRBV10-3 and TRBJ2-7; maybe TRBD1 (5 bases). Trimming stripped 2 bases from V and 7 bases from J, with 12 bases between. This CDR3 contains 13 residues. The germline gives CDR1 ENHRY, CDR2 SYGVKD. Here the CDR3 reads CAISEGQGGEQYV. The CDR3 DNA follows: TGTGCCATCAGTGAGGGGCAGGGCGGAGAGCAGTACGTC.

J is TRBJ2-3 and V is TRBV10-3; 10 positions match TRBD2. CDR1 is ENHRY and CDR2 is SYGVKD in the germline V gene. The CDR3 contains 15 residues. V was pared by 4 bases and J by 4 bases, with 5 bases of the junction left unmatched. CDR3 sequence reads: CAISGLAGVADTQYF. The DNA of the CDR3 is TGTGCCATCAGTGGGCTAGCGGGAGTTGCAGATACGCAGTATTTT.

This clonotype was detected a few times. The rearrangement joins TRBV12-3 or TRBV12-4 to TRBJ2-2; 10 bases are shared with TRBD1. The trim removed 7 bases at V and 4 bases at J, leaving 9 bases unmatched. The CDR3 extends over 16 amino acids. The CDR3 DNA reads TGTGCCAGCACCTCCGGGACAGGGGTGATCACCGGGGAGCTGTTTTTT. Amino acid sequence: CASTSGTGVITGELFF.

This CDR3 reads CSARVPGAKNIQYF. In DNA, the CDR3 is TGCAGTGCTCGGGTCCCGGGCGCCAAAAACATTCAGTACTTC. The V call is TRBV20-1, the J call TRBJ2-4; no definite D call. Germline V gives CDR1 DFQATT, CDR2 SNEGSKA (reference sequence). The CDR3 has 14 amino acids. V was clipped by 5 bases and J by 1 base, with 12 bases between them.

This clonotype was detected a few times. This chain uses TRBV15 with TRBJ1-2, with 8 bases identical to TRBD1. Trimming took 0 bases from V and 3 from J; bases not matched to a gene: 9. Germline CDR1 and CDR2: LNHNV and YYDKDF (reference sequence). The CDR3 length is 17 residues. The CDR3 region is CATSRDIKAGGYYGYTF. The DNA for the CDR3 is TGTGCCACCAGCAGAGATATCAAAGCAGGGGGCTACTATGGCTACACCTTC.

This clonotype showed up many times. This chain joins TRBV15 and TRBJ2-2; tentative D call: TRBD1 (6 bases). Germline values: CDR1 LNHNV, CDR2 YYDKDF (reference sequence). Trimming stripped 0 bases from V and 0 bases from J, with 11 bases between. The length of the CDR3 is 17 residues. The DNA for the CDR3 is TGTGCCACCAGCAGAGATTCCTGGACAGCGAACACCGGGGAGCTGTTTTTT. Translated: CATSRDSWTANTGELFF.

Only a few counts were recorded for this clonotype. The V and J genes are TRBV27 and TRBJ2-3, with 11 bases matching TRBD1. The CDR3 consists of 15 residues. Trimming cost V 4 bases and J 4 bases; bases outside gene matches: 4. The germline V gene has CDR1 MNHEY and CDR2 SMNVEV (reference sequence). The CDR3 loop reads CASSSPGQGADTQYF. The CDR3 DNA sequence: TGTGCCAGCAGTTCTCCGGGACAGGGGGCAGATACGCAGTATTTT.

This clonotype was counted a few times. V and J are TRBV9 and TRBJ2-5, with D possibly being TRBD1 or TRBD2 (5 bases each). The CDR3 spans 18 residues. Trimming shortened V by 6 bases and J by 2 bases, and 26 bases separated the two germline ends. Germline V lookup: CDR1 SGDLS, CDR2 YYNGEE. CDR3 DNA: TGTGCCAGCACCGGACGGGGCGGAACAGTAATGGAACAAGAGACCCAGTACTTC. It encodes CASTGRGGTVMEQETQYF.

This sequence joins TRBV6-1 and TRBJ2-7; possibly TRBD1 for D (6 bases). This CDR3 spans 17 amino acids. V lost 5 bases and J 3 bases, leaving 23 bases between the germline ends. Germline V lookup: CDR1 MNHNS, CDR2 SASEGT. Here the CDR3 reads CASSLSNREISFYEQYV. The CDR3 bases are TGTGCCAGCAGTCTATCTAACAGGGAAATTAGCTTCTACGAGCAGTACGTC.

This chain uses TRBV2 with TRBJ2-7, with D unresolved. With 0 bases removed from V and 2 bases from J, the gap between germline ends came to 11 bases. The V gene's germline CDR1 is SNHLY and CDR2 FYNNEI. This CDR3 has 15 amino acids. The CDR3 here is CASSEAVEITYEQYV. DNA for the CDR3: TGTGCCAGCAGTGAAGCGGTGGAGATTACCTACGAGCAGTACGTC.

Ten or more counts support this clonotype. V usage is TRBV5-1 and J usage is TRBJ2-2, with D perhaps assigned TRBD1 or TRBD2 (5 bases each). The CDR3 has 14 amino acids. Trimming pared 4 bases from V and 5 bases from J, leaving 12 bases between. Germline V gene sequence: CDR1 SGHRS, CDR2 YFSETQ. This CDR3 reads CASSLDWGTGELFF. The CDR3, as DNA: TGCGCCAGCAGCCTGGATTGGGGGACCGGGGAGCTGTTTTTT.

This clonotype was observed many times. This chain uses TRBV20-1 with TRBJ2-1; 14 nucleotides align to TRBD2. Germline CDR1 DFQATT, CDR2 SNEGSKA (reference sequence). The ends lost 5 bases at V and 8 bases at J; junction bases unmatched: 20. The CDR3 length is 19 residues. The CDR3 loop is CSASLRLAGGPGGVDEQFF. The CDR3 DNA sequence: TGCAGTGCTTCCTTACGACTAGCGGGAGGGCCCGGGGGGGTAGATGAGCAGTTCTTC.

This clonotype was recorded a few times. The chain carries TRBV20-1 and TRBJ2-3; 10 bases agree with TRBD2. With V trimmed by 0 bases and J by 6 bases, 6 bases remained unmatched. Per germline, CDR1 DFQATT and CDR2 SNEGSKA (reference sequence). The CDR3 loop spans 15 amino acids. The CDR3 nucleotides read TGCAGTGCTAGAGATGAAGATAGCGGGAGGGATACGCAGTATTTT. It encodes CSARDEDSGRDTQYF.

This clonotype was seen a few times. The chain uses TRBV19 and TRBJ2-3, with 7 bases that match TRBD2. The ends lost 7 bases at V and 5 bases at J; junction bases unmatched: 9. CDR3 length: 14 residues. Germline CDR1 reads LNHDA; CDR2 reads SQIVND (reference sequence). This CDR3 reads CASKQAGERDTQYF. As DNA, the CDR3 is TGTGCCAGTAAACAGGCGGGGGAGAGAGATACGCAGTATTTT.

The chain is built from TRBV9 and TRBJ2-2; 10 bases line up with TRBD1. This CDR3 has 16 amino acids. Germline-derived CDR1 and CDR2 are SGDLS and YYNGEE. V dropped 3 bases and J dropped 6; count of bases not matched to a gene: 8. CDR3 sequence: CASSAGTGVSAGELFF. The CDR3, as DNA: TGTGCCAGCAGCGCCGGGACAGGGGTGTCGGCCGGGGAGCTGTTTTTT.

The gene calls are TRBV28 and TRBJ2-2; tentatively, D is TRBD2 (5 bases). The length of the CDR3 is 15 residues. The V and J ends lost 3 bases and 12 bases respectively, with 20 bases between them. Germline loops: CDR1 MDHEN, CDR2 SYDVKM. CDR3 DNA: TGTGCCAGCAGTTTGCGGGTCACGGGGTTGGTCCAGCTGTTTTTT. Its protein is CASSLRVTGLVQLFF.

This clonotype was observed many times. The CDR3 here is CSAREGVQPQHF. The DNA for the CDR3 is TGCAGTGCTAGAGAGGGGGTTCAGCCCCAGCATTTT. This chain joins TRBV20-1 and TRBJ1-5; D is possibly TRBD1 (5 bases). Deletions cut 0 bases from V and 6 bases from J, with 6 bases between. In germline, CDR1 is DFQATT, CDR2 SNEGSKA (reference sequence). The CDR3 runs to 12 residues.

This clonotype came up a few times. The chain links TRBV25-1 to TRBJ2-7; D gene uncertain. CDR1 is MGHDK, CDR2 SYGVNS, per germline. V lost 3 bases, J lost 5 bases, and 11 bases lay in between. The CDR3 runs to 13 residues. CDR3: CASSDGLPDEQYV. In DNA, the CDR3 is TGTGCCAGCAGTGATGGCCTCCCGGACGAGCAGTACGTC.

V and J are TRBV6-1 and TRBJ2-2; the D gene is possibly TRBD1 (6 bases). V gave up 6 bases and J gave up 5 bases, with 13 bases separating them. CDR1 MNHNS and CDR2 SASEGT come from the germline V gene. The CDR3 length is 14 residues. CDR3 amino acids: CASRGTGFTGELFF. CDR3 coding DNA: TGTGCCAGCAGAGGAACAGGGTTTACCGGGGAGCTGTTTTTT.

This clonotype was counted once. The V and J genes are TRBV12-3 or TRBV12-4 and TRBJ1-2; the match to TRBD1 covers 8 bases. V dropped 6 bases and J dropped 3; count of bases not matched to a gene: 3. The CDR3 has 13 amino acids. The CDR3 DNA reads TGTGCCAGCAGAGAGGACAGGGACTATGGCTACACCTTC. Residues: CASREDRDYGYTF.